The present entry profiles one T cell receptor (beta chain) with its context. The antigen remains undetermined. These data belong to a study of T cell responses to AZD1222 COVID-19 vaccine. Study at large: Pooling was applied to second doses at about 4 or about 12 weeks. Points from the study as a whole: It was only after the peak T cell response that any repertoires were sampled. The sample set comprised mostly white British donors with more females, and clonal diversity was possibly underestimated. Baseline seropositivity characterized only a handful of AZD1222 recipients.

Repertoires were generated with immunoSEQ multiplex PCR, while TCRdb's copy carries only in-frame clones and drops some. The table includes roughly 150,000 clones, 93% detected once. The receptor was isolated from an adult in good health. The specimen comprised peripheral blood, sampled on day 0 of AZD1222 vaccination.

The chain's CDR3 is CASSGGALGTEAFF. The CDR3 DNA reads TGTGCCAGCAGCGGAGGCGCCCTTGGGACTGAAGCTTTCTTT. The chain uses TRBV7-2 and TRBJ1-1; no clear D. Trimming left V 5 bases short and J 5 bases short, with 15 bases between. The CDR3 runs to 14 residues. The V gene's germline CDR1 is SGHTA and CDR2 FQGNSA.